This TCR beta chain was recorded in a study of OX40 agonist ivuxolimab in advanced cancers. Study information: Patients were dosed with the agonistic anti-OX40 (CD134) antibody ivuxolimab. Study outcomes and limitations: Dose levels from 0.1 to 3.0 mg/kg saw CD4+ and CD8+ blood T cells expand clonally by week 6. Specificity for antigen went undetermined in the expanded peripheral T cells.

The assay was immunoSEQ multiplex PCR, and TCRdb's table has in-frame clones only and misses some. The sample contains roughly 70,000 clones, approximately 82% of which appear only once. Points on this clone: The antigen is not known.

Germline V gene sequence: CDR1 SGHAT, CDR2 FQNNGV. The CDR3 is 14 amino acids. Between the trimmed V and J ends, which lost 1 base and 4 bases, there was a span of 10 bases. V gene TRBV11-2 combines with J gene TRBJ1-1, with D hard to call. The clonotype comes from an adult with an advanced solid tumor such as melanoma, head and neck, liver or kidney cancer. Sequenced material: CD4+ or CD8+ T cells sorted from blood, taken in a trial of the OX40 agonist ivuxolimab. CDR3 in amino acids: CASSLGRGSTEAFF. The CDR3 bases are TGTGCCAGCAGCTTAGGCCGAGGGTCCACTGAAGCTTTCTTT.